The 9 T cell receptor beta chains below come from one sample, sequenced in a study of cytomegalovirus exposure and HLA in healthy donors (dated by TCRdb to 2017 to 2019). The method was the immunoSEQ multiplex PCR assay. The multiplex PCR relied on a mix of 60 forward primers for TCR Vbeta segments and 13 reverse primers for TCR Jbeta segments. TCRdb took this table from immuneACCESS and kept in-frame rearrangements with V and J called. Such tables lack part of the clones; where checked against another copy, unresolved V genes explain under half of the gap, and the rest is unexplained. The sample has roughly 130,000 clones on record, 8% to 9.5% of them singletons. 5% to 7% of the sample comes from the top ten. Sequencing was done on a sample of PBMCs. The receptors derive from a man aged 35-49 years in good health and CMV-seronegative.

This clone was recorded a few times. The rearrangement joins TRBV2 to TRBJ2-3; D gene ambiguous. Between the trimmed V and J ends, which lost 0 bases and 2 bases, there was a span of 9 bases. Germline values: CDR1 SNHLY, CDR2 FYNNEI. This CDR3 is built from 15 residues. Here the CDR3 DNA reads TGTGCCAGCAGTGAAGCCCTGAGGTACACAGATACGCAGTATTTT. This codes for CASSEALRYTDTQYF.

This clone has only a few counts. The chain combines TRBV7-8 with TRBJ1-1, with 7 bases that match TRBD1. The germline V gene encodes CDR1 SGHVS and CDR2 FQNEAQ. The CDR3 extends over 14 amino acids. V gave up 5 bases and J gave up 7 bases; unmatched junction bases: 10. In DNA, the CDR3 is TGTGCCAGCAGCGCGGGACAGCTTAACGGTGAAGCTTTCTTT. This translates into CASSAGQLNGEAFF.

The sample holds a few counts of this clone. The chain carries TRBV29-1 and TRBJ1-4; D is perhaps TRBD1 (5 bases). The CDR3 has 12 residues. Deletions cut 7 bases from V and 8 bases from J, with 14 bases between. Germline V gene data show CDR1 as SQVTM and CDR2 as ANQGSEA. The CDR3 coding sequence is TGCAGCGCGTTAGGGGTAGGGGAAAAACTGTTTTTT. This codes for CSALGVGEKLFF.

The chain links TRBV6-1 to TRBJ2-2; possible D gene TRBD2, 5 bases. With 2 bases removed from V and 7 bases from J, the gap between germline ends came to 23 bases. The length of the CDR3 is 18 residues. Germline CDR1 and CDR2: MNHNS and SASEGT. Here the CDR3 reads CASSEPRVGGRSGGELFF. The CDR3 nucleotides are TGTGCCAGCAGTGAACCGAGGGTTGGAGGCCGGTCGGGCGGGGAGCTGTTTTTT.

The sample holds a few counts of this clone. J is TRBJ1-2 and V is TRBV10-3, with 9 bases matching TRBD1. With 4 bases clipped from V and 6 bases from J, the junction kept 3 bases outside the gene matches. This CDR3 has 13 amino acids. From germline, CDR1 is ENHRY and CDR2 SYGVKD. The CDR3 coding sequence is TGTGCCATCAGTGGGGACAGGGTGGATGGCTACACCTTC. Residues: CAISGDRVDGYTF.

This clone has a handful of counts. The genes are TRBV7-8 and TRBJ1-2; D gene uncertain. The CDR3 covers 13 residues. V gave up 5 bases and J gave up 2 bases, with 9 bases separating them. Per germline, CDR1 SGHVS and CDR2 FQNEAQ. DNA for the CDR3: TGTGCCAGCAGCCAGAGGCAGAACTATGGCTACACCTTC. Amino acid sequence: CASSQRQNYGYTF.

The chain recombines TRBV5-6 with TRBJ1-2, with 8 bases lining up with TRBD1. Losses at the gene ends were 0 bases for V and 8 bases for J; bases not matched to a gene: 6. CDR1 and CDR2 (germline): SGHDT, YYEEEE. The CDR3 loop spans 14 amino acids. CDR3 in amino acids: CASSLVQGAEGYTF. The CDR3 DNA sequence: TGTGCCAGCAGCTTGGTTCAGGGGGCGGAGGGCTACACCTTC.

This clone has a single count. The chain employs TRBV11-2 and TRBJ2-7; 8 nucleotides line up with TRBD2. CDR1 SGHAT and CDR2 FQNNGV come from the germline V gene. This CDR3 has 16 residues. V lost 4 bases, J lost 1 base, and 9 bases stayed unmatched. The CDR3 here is CASSSLGAGVSYEQYF. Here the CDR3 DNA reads TGTGCCAGCAGCTCCCTGGGAGCGGGGGTTTCCTACGAGCAGTACTTC.

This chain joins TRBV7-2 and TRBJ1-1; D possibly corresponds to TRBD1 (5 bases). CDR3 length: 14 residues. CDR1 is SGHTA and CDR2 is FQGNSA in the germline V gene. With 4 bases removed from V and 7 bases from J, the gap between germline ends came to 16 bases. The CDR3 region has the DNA TGTGCCAGCAGCTCTGGTCAGGGCTCGTATGAAGCTTTCTTT. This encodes CASSSGQGSYEAFF.